The entry below describes one T cell receptor (beta chain). The germline CDR1 and CDR2 sequences are DFQATT and SNEGSKA (reference sequence). The CDR3 contains 11 residues. With 4 bases removed from V and 4 bases from J, the gap between germline ends came to 7 bases. Some clones are missing from TCRdb's copy, which holds only in-frame ones; the method was immunoSEQ multiplex PCR. The data contain roughly 2.2 million clones, more than 85% of them singletons. The study separated CD4+ cells into CD45RA+ naive and CD45RA-negative memory subsets. The sample is drawn from a study of shared clonotypes between healthy human individuals.

The sequenced sample was naive CD4+ T cells from PBMCs. Subset reported: CD45RA+ positively selected. The TCR originated in a man younger than 35 in good health. Some clones in this sample may be carry-over from other donors' samples. This chain uses TRBV20-1 with TRBJ1-1; D is undetermined. The CDR3 bases are TGCAGTGCTATCCCCACCACTGAAGCTTTCTTT. This translates into CSAIPTTEAFF.